This T cell receptor beta chain was captured by sequencing in a study of shared clonotypes between healthy human individuals. Repertoires were generated with immunoSEQ multiplex PCR, while TCRdb's copy carries only in-frame clones and drops some. The repertoire holds some 2.1 million clones, 90% to 95% seen once, with roughly 0.13% in the top ten. Details on this clone: Its specificity is not known.

This CDR3 has 12 residues. V gave up 8 bases and J gave up 3 bases, with 8 bases separating them. Looked up from germline, CDR1 is MNHNS and CDR2 is SASEGT. Broader study findings: It was expected that sequencing depth would affect clonotype sharing among donors. Estimated richness values were generally larger in naive subsets than in memory subsets.

The chain is built from TRBV6-1 and TRBJ1-3, with D unresolved. Sequenced: naive CD4+ T cells sorted from blood. The subset here: CD45RA+ positively selected. This clonotype was sampled from a man between 18 and 35 years old in good health. The CDR3: CASQDYGNTIYF. The CDR3 DNA reads as TGTGCCAGCCAAGACTATGGAAACACCATATATTTT.